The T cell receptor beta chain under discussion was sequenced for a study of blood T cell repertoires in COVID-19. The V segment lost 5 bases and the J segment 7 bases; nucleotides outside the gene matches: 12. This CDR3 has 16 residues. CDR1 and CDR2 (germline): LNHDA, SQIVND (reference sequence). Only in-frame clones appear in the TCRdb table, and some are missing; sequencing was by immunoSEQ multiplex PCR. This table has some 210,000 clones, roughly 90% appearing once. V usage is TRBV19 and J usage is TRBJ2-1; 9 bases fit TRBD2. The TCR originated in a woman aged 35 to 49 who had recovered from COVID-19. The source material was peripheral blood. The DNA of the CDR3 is TGTGCCAGTAGTGCCCCAGGAGCGGGAGGCAGGAATGAGCAGTTCTTC. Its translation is CASSAPGAGGRNEQFF.